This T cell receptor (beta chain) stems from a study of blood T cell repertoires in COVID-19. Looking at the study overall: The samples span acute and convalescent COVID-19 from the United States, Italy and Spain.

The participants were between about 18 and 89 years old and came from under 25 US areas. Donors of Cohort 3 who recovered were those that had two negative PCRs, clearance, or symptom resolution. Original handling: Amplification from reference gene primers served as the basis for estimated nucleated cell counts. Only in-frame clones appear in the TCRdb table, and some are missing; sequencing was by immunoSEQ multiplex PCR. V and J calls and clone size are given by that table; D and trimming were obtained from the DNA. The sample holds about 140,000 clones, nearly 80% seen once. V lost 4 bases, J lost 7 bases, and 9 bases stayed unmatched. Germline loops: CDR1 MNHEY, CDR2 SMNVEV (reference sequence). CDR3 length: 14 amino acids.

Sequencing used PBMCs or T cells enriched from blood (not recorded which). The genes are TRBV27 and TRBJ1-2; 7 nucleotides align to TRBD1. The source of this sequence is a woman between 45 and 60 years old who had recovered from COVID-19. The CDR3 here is CASSSITQGSGYTF. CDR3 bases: TGTGCCAGCAGTTCAATCACACAGGGGTCTGGCTACACCTTC.